These 20 T cell receptor beta chains were sequenced from one sample in a study of T cells in women clearing cervical HPV infection. The data were produced by immunoSEQ multiplex PCR, yet TCRdb's version contains in-frame clones alone and is incomplete. The table for this sample gives around 9,200 clones. Sequenced sample: blood buffy coat. Every receptor here comes from a woman aged 18 to 75 with a cervical HPV16 infection that either progressed to CIN3+ or cleared (not recorded which).

About this clone: From the germline J gene comes the end of the CDR3, since the read stops 3 residues before it. The J gene is TRBJ1-2, the V gene TRBV7-6; 7 bases fit TRBD1. Germline V CDR1 and CDR2: SGHVS, FNYEAQ. This CDR3 is 15 amino acids long. Incomplete CDR3 DNA: TGTGCCAGCAGCTCAGACATCGACAGGGCCAATGAC. Its translation: CASSSDIDRAND. The full CDR3 protein reads CASSSDIDRANDYTF. The variable domain in full, completed from reference TRBV7-6 and TRBJ1-2, reads GAGVSQSPRYKVTKRGQDVALRCDPISGHVSLYWYRQALGQGPEFLTYFNYEAQQDKSGLPNDRFSAERPEGSISTLTIQRTEQRDSAMYRCASSSDIDRANDYTFGSGTRLTVV.

According to its frequency, this clone is medium-sized. The read gets to within 3 residues of the CDR3 end, and the germline J gene fills in the rest. The chain links TRBV9 to TRBJ2-2; a possible D gene is TRBD1 (5 bases). V gave up 7 bases and J gave up 3 bases, with 10 bases separating them. Germline V gene data show CDR1 as SGDLS and CDR2 as YYNGEE. This CDR3 has 13 residues. The part of the CDR3 DNA that was read is TGTGCCAGCGCCAGGGTAGACACCGGGGAG. Translation gives CASARVDTGE. The CDR3 in full is CASARVDTGELFF.

As concerns this clone: The read ends 3 residues before the CDR3 terminus; that terminus is restored from the germline J gene. The rearrangement links TRBV18 to TRBJ1-6; possibly TRBD1 for D (5 bases). CDR3 length: 15 amino acids. V lost 2 bases to trimming and J lost 10 bases, with 15 bases between them. Per the germline V gene, CDR1 is KGHSH and CDR2 is LQKENI. CDR3 amino acids: CASSPEGRAGSPLHF. The sequenced part of the CDR3 DNA is TGTGCCAGCTCACCAGAGGGCAGGGCCGGATCACCC.

As concerns this clone: The CDR3 end lies 3 residues beyond the end of the read and is filled in from the germline J gene. The chain recombines TRBV9 with TRBJ1-6; the D gene is possibly TRBD1 (6 bases). With 0 bases removed from V and 0 bases from J, the gap between germline ends came to 16 bases. This CDR3 spans 19 amino acids. Germline V gene lookup returns CDR1 SGDLS and CDR2 YYNGEE. Partial CDR3 DNA: TGTGCCAGCAGCGTAGAAGGGGGGGAGGGAAGCTCCTATAATTCACCC. Translation gives CASSVEGGEGSSYNSP. The full CDR3 protein reads CASSVEGGEGSSYNSPLHF.

A note on this clone: The read ends 3 residues before the CDR3 terminus; that terminus is restored from the germline J gene. The chain has TRBV20-1 and TRBJ2-1; TRBD1 matches at 10 bases. Germline CDR1 reads DFQATT; CDR2 reads SNEGSKA (reference sequence). There are 14 residues in the CDR3. Trimming cost V 5 bases and J 9 bases; bases outside gene matches: 10. This CDR3 is CSADRGLSAGEQFF. The covered CDR3 bases are TGCAGTGCTGACAGGGGGCTGTCGGCGGGTGAG.

The CDR3 bases that were read are TGTGCCAGCAGCCACTGGGACAGGGGAGGGGTAGGCACAGATACG. Its translation: CASSHWDRGGVGTDT. The CDR3 in full is CASSHWDRGGVGTDTQYF. The rearrangement joins TRBV7-8 to TRBJ2-3; TRBD1 aligns across 10 bases. The read gets to within 3 residues of the CDR3 end, and the germline J gene fills in the rest. Germline V lookup: CDR1 SGHVS, CDR2 FQNEAQ. V was pared by 5 bases and J by 1 base, with 12 bases of the junction left unmatched. The CDR3 is made up of 18 amino acids. The whole variable domain, remainder taken from reference TRBV7-8 and TRBJ2-3, is GAGVSQSPRYKVAKRGQDVALRCDPISGHVSLFWYQQALGQGPEFLTYFQNEAQLDKSGLPSDRFFAERPEGSVSTLKIQRTQQEDSAVYLCASSHWDRGGVGTDTQYFGPGTRLTVL.

Regarding this clone: The read halts 3 residues ahead of the CDR3 end, with the missing end drawn from the germline J gene. V and J are TRBV7-2 and TRBJ2-3; D tentatively fits TRBD1 or TRBD2 (5 bases each). Trimming stripped 0 bases from V and 3 bases from J, with 10 bases between. There are 15 residues in the CDR3. Germline values: CDR1 SGHTA, CDR2 FQGNSA. The CDR3 DNA, read in part, is TGTGCCAGCAGCTTAGCGAGGGGTGGGACAGATACG. This gives the protein CASSLARGGTDT. The CDR3 reads in full as CASSLARGGTDTQYF. Combining the CDR3 with reference TRBV7-2 and TRBJ2-3 gives the whole variable domain GAGVSQSPSNKVTEKGKDVELRCDPISGHTALYWYRQSLGQGLEFLIYFQGNSAPDKSGLPSDRFSAERTGGSVSTLTIQRTQQEDSAVYLCASSLARGGTDTQYFGPGTRLTVL.

On this clone: Coverage ceases 3 residues before the CDR3 finishes, and the germline J gene fills in the end. The rearrangement uses TRBV2 and TRBJ2-3; 12 bases line up with TRBD2. The V and J ends lost 7 bases and 4 bases, in that order; junction bases with no gene match: 3. The germline CDR1 and CDR2 sequences are SNHLY and FYNNEI. This CDR3 spans 14 amino acids. The chain's CDR3 is CASNPSGGADTQYF. The sequenced CDR3 bases are TGTGCCAGCAACCCTAGCGGGGGGGCAGATACG.

In regard to this clone: The read ends 3 residues shy of where the CDR3 ends; the end is completed using the germline J gene. The chain links TRBV20-1 to TRBJ2-7; D is undetermined. Germline CDR1 is DFQATT and CDR2 is SNEGSKA (reference sequence). The CDR3 is made up of 12 amino acids. With 0 bases removed from V and 5 bases from J, the gap between germline ends came to 8 bases. Incomplete CDR3 DNA: TGCAGTGCTAGAGATCAGGTTGACGAG. It translates to CSARDQVDE. In full, the CDR3 reads CSARDQVDEQYF.

With respect to this clone: With the read ending 3 residues before the CDR3 end, the germline J gene is used to fill in that end. The chain is built from TRBV20-1 and TRBJ1-5; 7 nucleotides align to TRBD1. This CDR3 region has 13 residues. V lost 5 bases and J lost 3; bases outside the gene matches: 4. The germline V gene has CDR1 DFQATT and CDR2 SNEGSKA (reference sequence). The covered CDR3 bases are TGCAGTGCTCGACAGGGAGACAATCAGCCC. It codes for CSARQGDNQP. In full, the CDR3 is CSARQGDNQPQHF.

About this clone itself: The read gets to within 3 residues of the CDR3 end, and the germline J gene fills in the rest. The rearrangement uses TRBV10-2 and TRBJ2-1, with D possibly being TRBD1 (5 bases). Germline V lookup: CDR1 WSHSY, CDR2 SAAADI. The CDR3 consists of 13 residues. V was pared by 0 bases and J by 9 bases, with 9 bases between. Incomplete CDR3 DNA: TGCGCCAGCAGTGAGTCGCAGGGCACTGAG. This gives the protein CASSESQGTE. The whole CDR3 protein is CASSESQGTEQFF.

Turning to this clone: The read falls 3 residues short of the CDR3 end, and the missing part is taken from the germline J gene. J is TRBJ2-5 and V is TRBV7-3, with TRBD2 matching over 7 bases. The ends lost 4 bases at V and 5 bases at J; junction bases unmatched: 7. Germline-derived CDR1 and CDR2 are SGHTA and FQGTGA. CDR3 size: 14 residues. The CDR3 bases that were read are TGTGCCAGCAGCTCTGGGGGGGGTGGGGAGACC. It translates to CASSSGGGGET. In full, the CDR3 reads CASSSGGGGETQYF. Variable domain in full (rest from reference TRBV7-3 and TRBJ2-5): GAGVSQTPSNKVTEKGKYVELRCDPISGHTALYWYRQSLGQGPEFLIYFQGTGAADDSGLPNDRFFAVRPEGSVSTLKIQRTERGDSAVYLCASSSGGGGETQYFGPGTRLLVL.

As concerns this clone: The read falls 3 residues short of the CDR3 end, and the missing part is taken from the germline J gene. This chain links TRBV18 with TRBJ2-4; 11 bases align to TRBD1. The CDR3 spans 15 residues. Germline values: CDR1 KGHSH, CDR2 LQKENI. The CDR3 reads CASSPGTGGDQPQYF. The covered CDR3 bases are TGTGCCAGCTCACCCGGGACAGGGGGAGATCAGCCT.

As for this clone: The CDR3 goes on 3 residues after the read ends, and that part is filled in from the germline J gene. The rearrangement links TRBV6-1 to TRBJ2-3, with TRBD2 as a possible D gene (6 bases). Germline V CDR1 and CDR2: MNHNS, SASEGT. The CDR3 contains 15 residues. V lost 3 bases and J 1 base, leaving 11 bases between the germline ends. Incomplete CDR3 DNA: TGTGCCAGCAGTGAGGGGGGAATCCGCACAGATACG. Translating gives CASSEGGIRTDT. The entire CDR3 is CASSEGGIRTDTQYF.

Regarding this clone: An end of the junction does not agree with germline; a read error may underlie this. The read is 3 residues too short to cover the CDR3 end, so that end is filled in from the germline J gene. The chain combines TRBV7-7 with TRBJ2-7, with 7 bases lining up with TRBD1. The CDR3 is made up of 14 amino acids. Germline CDR1 and CDR2: SSHAT and FNYEAQ (reference sequence). Partial CDR3 DNA: TGTGCTAGCAGCTTAGGACACAGGGGCTACGAG. Translating it yields CASSLGHRGYE. The full CDR3 protein is CASSLGHRGYEQYF.

About this clone itself: The read halts 3 residues ahead of the CDR3 end, with the missing end drawn from the germline J gene. The chain carries TRBV20-1 and TRBJ2-1; D is possibly TRBD2 (7 bases). The germline V and J ends were trimmed by 6 bases and 2 bases, with 17 bases remaining between them. The CDR3 is 15 residues long. Germline V gene lookup returns CDR1 DFQATT and CDR2 SNEGSKA (reference sequence). The CDR3 bases that were read are TGCAGTGCACCCGATGGGGGGGGCGCCTACAATGAG. Protein sequence: CSAPDGGGAYNE. The CDR3 in full is CSAPDGGGAYNEQFF.

As to this clone: The CDR3 end lies 3 residues beyond the end of the read and is filled in from the germline J gene. This chain joins TRBV20-1 and TRBJ2-7; maybe TRBD1 (6 bases). Germline CDR1 and CDR2: DFQATT and SNEGSKA (reference sequence). CDR3 size: 17 residues. V lost 3 bases and J 3 bases, leaving 24 bases between the germline ends. CDR3 protein: CSASTDSAPVAIYEQYF. Incomplete CDR3 DNA: TGCAGTGCTAGTACGGACAGCGCCCCTGTTGCAATCTACGAG.

Of note for this clone: The CDR3 is cut off 3 residues early in the read; its end comes from the germline J gene. This rearrangement joins TRBV15 to TRBJ1-2, with a tentative D call TRBD1 (6 bases). From germline, CDR1 is LNHNV and CDR2 YYDKDF (reference sequence). The CDR3 is 13 amino acids. Trimming stripped 6 bases from V and 3 bases from J, with 11 bases between. Here the CDR3 reads CATRGGGDYGYTF. CDR3 DNA, as far as it was read: TGTGCCACCAGGGGAGGGGGGGACTATGGC.

About this clone: The read ends 3 residues shy of where the CDR3 ends; the end is completed using the germline J gene. This chain connects TRBV2 to TRBJ1-4; 9 bases are shared with TRBD1. Germline CDR1 SNHLY, CDR2 FYNNEI. The CDR3 runs 14 residues. J was trimmed by 8 bases and V by 8 bases; bases with no gene match: 9. CDR3 amino acids: CASGRDRVGEKLFF. CDR3 DNA (partial): TGTGCCAGCGGCAGGGACAGGGTGGGCGAAAAA.

Points on this clone: The CDR3 end falls 3 residues outside the read, so it is completed with the germline J gene. The chain uses TRBV5-6 and TRBJ1-6, with D possibly matching TRBD1 (5 bases). V gave up 4 bases and J gave up 5 bases, with 13 bases separating them. Germline CDR1 is SGHDT and CDR2 is YYEEEE. The CDR3 has 15 amino acids. CDR3 residues: CASSRPTEDNSPLHF. The CDR3 DNA, read in part, is TGTGCCAGCAGCCGGCCGACAGAGGATAATTCACCC.